The entry below describes one T cell receptor (beta chain). Study members were between about 18 and 100 years old and lived in 20 to 30 US regions. TCRdb's table, derived via immunoSEQ multiplex PCR, lists solely in-frame clones and lacks some. The table records approximately 400,000 clones, roughly 80% of them present only once. These data come from a study of blood T cell repertoires in COVID-19. Trimming stripped 2 bases from V and 2 bases from J, with 10 bases between. CDR3 length: 14 amino acids. The germline CDR1 and CDR2 sequences are MNHEY and SMNVEV (reference sequence). The gene calls are TRBV27 and TRBJ2-7; D may be TRBD2 (6 bases). The receptor's source is a woman aged 50 to 65 who had recovered from COVID-19. Sequencing was performed on PBMCs or T cells enriched from blood (not recorded which). The CDR3 bases are TGTGCCAGCAGTTTACTGGGGGGTACCTACGAGCAGTACTTC. Residues: CASSLLGGTYEQYF.